This T cell receptor beta chain is drawn from a study of blood T cell repertoires in COVID-19. Overall study: Collection of acute and convalescent COVID-19 samples took place in the United States, Italy and Spain. Sources were T cells, B-cell-depleted T cells, or PBMCs; the material itself was cDNA or gDNA.

Original processing notes: Quantification of nucleated cells was approximated via reference gene primer amplification. Method: immunoSEQ multiplex PCR; TCRdb's copy keeps in-frame clones and lacks some. That table furnishes V, J and clone size, whereas the DNA furnished D and trimming. Of 120,000 to 150,000 clones listed, roughly 76% are singletons. Germline values: CDR1 SGHTA, CDR2 FQGTGA. Trimming at V came to 3 bases and at J to 7 bases, leaving 6 bases not matched to a gene. The CDR3 extends over 15 amino acids. This TCR derives from a human donor with acute or convalescent COVID-19. The donor label of this sample is uncertain. The chain is built from TRBV7-3 and TRBJ1-6; 7 bases are shared with TRBD1. Specimen: peripheral blood. CDR3 region: CASSFQGVPNSPLHF. The CDR3 nucleotides are TGTGCCAGCAGCTTTCAGGGGGTACCCAATTCACCCCTCCACTTT.